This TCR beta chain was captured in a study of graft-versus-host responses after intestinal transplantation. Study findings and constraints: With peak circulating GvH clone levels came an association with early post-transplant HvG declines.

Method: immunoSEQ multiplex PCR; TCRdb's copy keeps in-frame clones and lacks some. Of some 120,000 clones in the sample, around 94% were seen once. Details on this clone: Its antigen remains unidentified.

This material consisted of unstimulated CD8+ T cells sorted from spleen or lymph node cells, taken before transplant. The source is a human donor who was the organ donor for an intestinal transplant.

The CDR3 loop reads CASSGGTGASTDTQYF. The DNA for the CDR3 is TGTGCCAGCAGCGGCGGGACAGGGGCCAGCACAGATACGCAGTATTTT. V and J are TRBV9 and TRBJ2-3; 10 nucleotides match TRBD1. Trimming at V came to 3 bases and at J to 0 bases, leaving 4 bases not matched to a gene. CDR1 is SGDLS, CDR2 YYNGEE, per germline. CDR3 length: 16 residues.